The clone carrying this T cell receptor beta chain was recorded a few times. What it binds is not known. The source of the sample is a study of Graves' ophthalmopathy and Graves' hyperthyroidism. Study-wide background: Cases classed as stable hyperthyroidism had no ophthalmopathy within 18 months of follow-up. Study results and limitations: Most thyroid clonotypes with frequency above 0.001 were detected in blood too. The model's prediction of ophthalmopathy progression had roughly 68% sensitivity and 72% to 80% specificity.

Exclusion covered patients with other autoimmune diseases or uncontrolled infections (as well as pregnancy or lactation). Germline loops: CDR1 SQVTM, CDR2 ANQGSEA. The CDR3 totals 13 residues. V gave up 6 bases and J gave up 4 bases; unmatched junction bases: 8. Amplification of TCR beta CDR3 regions used RNA transcripts. RT-PCR with HTBI primers came first, then second-round multiplex PCR. MiXCR, applied by TCRdb to the multiplex PCR reads, yields one record per CDR3 protein. Of roughly 1.1 million distinct CDR3 sequences in the sample, 36% were seen once. This TCR was sampled from an adult man with Graves' hyperthyroidism. The J gene is TRBJ1-2, the V gene TRBV29-1, with TRBD1 identical over 7 bases. The material sequenced was peripheral blood or thyroid tissue (not recorded which). CDR3 DNA sequence: TGCAGCGTGCCGACGACAGGGATCTATGGCTACACCTTC. It translates to CSVPTTGIYGYTF.